The 14 T cell receptor beta chains reported below all come from one sample, sequenced in a study of cytomegalovirus exposure and HLA in healthy donors. Measured with immunoSEQ multiplex PCR; TCRdb has only the in-frame clones, and not every one. The sample records about 82,000 clones, roughly 93% being singletons. The sample taken for sequencing was PBMCs. The receptors shown here come from a man aged 18 to 30 in good health and CMV-seronegative.

J is TRBJ2-1 and V is TRBV7-9; the match to TRBD2 covers 11 bases. The V gene end was trimmed by 4 bases and the J gene end by 4 bases; junction bases not matched to a gene: 12. Germline-derived CDR1 and CDR2 are SEHNR and FQNEAQ (reference sequence). The CDR3 has 18 residues. In DNA, the CDR3 is TGTGCCAGCAGCTCAAGGGGGGGACTAGCGGAGTCTTACAATGAGCAGTTCTTC. Amino acid sequence: CASSSRGGLAESYNEQFF.

V is TRBV5-4 and J is TRBJ2-2; 9 bases line up with TRBD1. J was trimmed by 4 bases and V by 3 bases; bases with no gene match: 4. CDR1 and CDR2 from the germline V gene are SGHNT and YYREEE (reference sequence). The CDR3 has 15 residues. CDR3 coding DNA: TGTGCCAGCAGCTCCGGGACAGGGACCACCGGGGAGCTGTTTTTT. Its translation is CASSSGTGTTGELFF.

V and J are TRBV7-9 and TRBJ1-2, with 9 bases matching TRBD1. The germline V gene encodes CDR1 SEHNR and CDR2 FQNEAQ (reference sequence). This CDR3 spans 15 amino acids. V shed 5 bases and J 2 bases; nucleotides not matched to a gene: 6. The CDR3 reads CASSKDRGRNYGYTF. The CDR3, as DNA: TGTGCCAGCAGCAAAGACAGGGGGAGGAACTATGGCTACACCTTC.

The chain is built from TRBV4-3 and TRBJ2-3, with D perhaps matching TRBD2 (6 bases). The CDR3 has 17 residues. The V end was cut by 0 bases, the J end by 5 bases, with 18 bases between. Germline values: CDR1 LGHNA, CDR2 YSLEER. The CDR3 coding sequence is TGCGCCAGCAGCCAAGATCAGACGGGAGCTGCGGAAGATACGCAGTATTTT. This encodes CASSQDQTGAAEDTQYF.

This clone was seen ten or more times. The J gene is TRBJ2-5, the V gene TRBV27; perhaps TRBD1 as D (5 bases). CDR1 and CDR2 from the germline V gene are MNHEY and SMNVEV (reference sequence). The CDR3 consists of 13 residues. Deletions cut 6 bases from V and 11 bases from J, with 19 bases between. CDR3 amino acids: CASSLDKATPQYF. DNA of the CDR3: TGTGCCAGCAGCCTGGACAAGGCGACCCCGCAGTACTTC.

The chain links TRBV6-5 to TRBJ2-7, with 7 bases fitting TRBD1. This CDR3 region has 14 residues. Germline CDR1 and CDR2: MNHEY and SVGAGI. Trimming took 2 bases from V and 2 from J; bases not matched to a gene: 3. The CDR3, as DNA: TGTGCCAGCAGTTACAGGGGGCTCACCTACGAGCAGTACTTC. Translated: CASSYRGLTYEQYF.

The V and J genes are TRBV9 and TRBJ2-1, with D possibly matching TRBD2 (6 bases). The germline V gene has CDR1 SGDLS and CDR2 YYNGEE. CDR3 length equals 15 residues. V dropped 3 bases and J dropped 0 bases, with 10 bases sitting between them. The CDR3 spells CASSDSGGSYNEQFF. For the CDR3, the DNA is TGTGCCAGCAGCGATAGCGGAGGCTCCTACAATGAGCAGTTCTTC.

This clone was observed a single time. The V and J genes are TRBV10-2 and TRBJ2-4; D may be TRBD1 (7 bases). Trimming stripped 2 bases from V and 1 base from J, with 18 bases between. The CDR3 covers 18 residues. CDR1 is WSHSY, CDR2 SAAADI, per germline. The CDR3 protein is CASSEPGGYLGAKNIQYF. The CDR3 region has the DNA TGCGCCAGCAGTGAGCCAGGGGGGTACCTTGGGGCCAAAAACATTCAGTACTTC.

The rearrangement uses TRBV19 and TRBJ1-1; D is ambiguous. The germline V gene has CDR1 LNHDA and CDR2 SQIVND (reference sequence). This CDR3 has 15 amino acids. Deletions cut 3 bases from V and 3 bases from J, with 14 bases between. DNA for the CDR3: TGTGCCAGTAGTATTCTGTACGGGGATGACACTGAAGCTTTCTTT. Protein sequence: CASSILYGDDTEAFF.

The CDR3 loop is CASSQSGEGIGTEAFF. CDR3 DNA: TGTGCCAGCAGCCAATCGGGGGAGGGGATCGGCACTGAAGCTTTCTTT. V and J are TRBV7-9 and TRBJ1-1, with TRBD1 as a possible D gene (5 bases). Germline loops: CDR1 SEHNR, CDR2 FQNEAQ (reference sequence). The V gene lost 5 bases and the J gene lost 4 bases, with 20 bases spanning the gap. This CDR3 comprises 16 residues.

The chain joins TRBV14 to TRBJ2-3; D unclear. V gave up 4 bases and J gave up 3 bases, with 5 bases separating them. In germline, CDR1 is SGHDN, CDR2 FVKESK. This CDR3 spans 12 amino acids. CDR3 amino acids: CASSLRTDTQYF. The CDR3 DNA reads TGTGCCAGCAGCCTGCGGACAGATACGCAGTATTTT.

This clone was seen only a few times. This chain links TRBV5-6 with TRBJ2-3; D not certain. CDR3 size: 16 residues. Germline V lookup: CDR1 SGHDT, CDR2 YYEEEE. Trimming took 1 base from V and 2 from J, leaving 14 bases between them. The CDR3 spells CASSLWLKEPTDTQYF. Written as DNA, the CDR3 is TGTGCCAGCAGCTTGTGGCTCAAAGAACCCACAGATACGCAGTATTTT.

Only one count was recorded for this clone. CDR3 amino acids: CASRMGHNQPQHF. CDR3 bases: TGTGCCAGCAGGATGGGGCACAATCAGCCCCAGCATTTT. V is TRBV11-2 and J is TRBJ1-5; possibly TRBD1 for D (5 bases). This CDR3 contains 13 residues. The ends were cut back, 6 bases at V and 3 bases at J, with 9 bases in the middle. Germline V CDR1 and CDR2: SGHAT, FQNNGV.

The CDR3 is CASRPGQLSGNTIYF. The CDR3 DNA sequence: TGTGCCAGCAGGCCCGGACAGCTCTCTGGAAACACCATATATTTT. This rearrangement joins TRBV6-5 to TRBJ1-3; D perhaps matches TRBD1 (6 bases). With 6 bases removed from V and 0 bases from J, the gap between germline ends came to 12 bases. Germline CDR1 and CDR2: MNHEY and SVGAGI. The CDR3 consists of 15 residues.